The 7 T cell receptor beta chains in this list originate from one sample, sequenced in a study of PD-1 blockade in classical Hodgkin lymphoma. Regarding time point: cycle 4 day 1 (C4D1), after six to seven weeks of nivolumab. All patients relapsed after autologous stem cell transplantation, and brentuximab vedotin exposure varied. Researchers used magnetic negative selection to pull out pure CD4+ T cells from thawed PBMCs. Libraries were prepared by immunoSEQ multiplex PCR; TCRdb keeps only in-frame clonotypes and omits some of them. The repertoire holds roughly 30,000 clones, with 65% to 80% as singletons. Sequencing was performed on CD4+ T cells from blood, taken before the fourth cycle of nivolumab. The receptors derive from a human donor with classical Hodgkin lymphoma.

The V call is TRBV5-4, the J call TRBJ1-2, with TRBD1 matching 10 bases. Germline V gene lookup returns CDR1 SGHNT and CDR2 YYREEE (reference sequence). J lost 5 bases, V lost 5 bases, and 9 bases had no gene match. The CDR3 runs to 15 residues. This CDR3 is CASSIRQGALYGYTF. The CDR3 nucleotides are TGTGCCAGCAGTATCCGACAGGGGGCACTTTATGGCTACACCTTC.

This sequence joins TRBV11-3 and TRBJ2-2; D not resolved. The V and J ends lost 2 bases and 4 bases respectively, with 5 bases between them. The CDR3 is 13 residues long. The germline gives CDR1 SGHNT, CDR2 YENEEA. The CDR3 reads CASSLKATGELFF. In DNA form, the CDR3 reads TGTGCCAGCAGCTTAAAGGCCACCGGGGAGCTGTTTTTT.

This chain connects TRBV5-1 to TRBJ2-3; TRBD2 agrees at 12 bases. Per germline, CDR1 SGHRS and CDR2 YFSETQ. V was clipped by 4 bases and J by 8 bases; unmatched bases: 8. The CDR3 consists of 15 residues. CDR3 DNA: TGCGCCAGCAGCAGGGAGACTAGCGGGAGTGGTACGCAGTATTTT. This codes for CASSRETSGSGTQYF.

V is TRBV20-1 and J is TRBJ1-1, with D uncertain. V lost 6 bases and J lost 5, with 10 bases in between. CDR3 length equals 11 residues. Germline CDR1 DFQATT, CDR2 SNEGSKA (reference sequence). The DNA for the CDR3 is TGCAGTGCCGCCGGGGTAACTGAAGCTTTCTTT. It encodes CSAAGVTEAFF.

The CDR3 coding sequence is TGTGCCAGCAGCTTATCGGGAGGCTCCTACGAGCAGTACTTC. It translates to CASSLSGGSYEQYF. The V and J genes are TRBV21-1 and TRBJ2-7; TRBD2 is the table's D call and was not checked against the DNA. TRBV21-1 has pseudogene status. This CDR3 is 14 amino acids long.

This chain connects TRBV2 to TRBJ2-3; 10 bases line up with TRBD2. The CDR3 sequence is 15 residues long. Losses at the gene ends were 4 bases for V and 1 base for J; bases not matched to a gene: 2. Germline V gene data show CDR1 as SNHLY and CDR2 as FYNNEI. The CDR3 sequence: CASSGSGGRTDTQYF. CDR3 DNA sequence: TGTGCCAGCAGTGGTAGCGGGGGGCGCACAGATACGCAGTATTTT. Together with reference TRBV2 and TRBJ2-3, the CDR3 gives the full variable domain: EPEVTQTPSHQVTQMGQEVILRCVPISNHLYFYWYRQILGQKVEFLVSFYNNEISEKSEIFDDQFSVERPDGSNFTLKIRSTKLEDSAMYFCASSGSGGRTDTQYFGPGTRLTVL.

V is TRBV6-6 and J is TRBJ2-7, with D possibly matching TRBD2 (6 bases). The germline CDR1 and CDR2 sequences are MNHNY and SVGAGI (reference sequence). With 6 bases removed from V and 4 bases from J, the gap between germline ends came to 19 bases. This CDR3 has 15 residues. This chain's CDR3 is CASRPPGGDGYEQYF. The CDR3 region has the DNA TGTGCCAGCAGACCCCCCGGGGGAGATGGGTACGAGCAGTACTTC.